This passage covers 11 T cell receptor beta chains from one sample sequenced in a study of T cells after posttransplantation cyclophosphamide. Assay: immunoSEQ multiplex PCR; the TCRdb copy retains only in-frame clones and omits some. The sample shows about 31,000 clones, roughly nine tenths of them seen only once. Cells defined as naive were viable CD3+CD4+ or CD3+CD8+ and CCR7+CD45RA+CD45RO-CD95-CD27+CD28+. Sequencing used naive CD4+ T cells sorted from blood. The receptors were sampled from a young man in good health and a related stem cell transplant donor.

The chain employs TRBV5-1 and TRBJ2-7; TRBD1 might be the D (6 bases). CDR3 length equals 14 residues. The germline V and J ends were trimmed by 0 bases and 7 bases, with 14 bases remaining between them. Looked up from germline, CDR1 is SGHRS and CDR2 is YFSETQ. The CDR3 region has the DNA TGCGCCAGCAGCTTGGATACAGGGATGCGTGAGCAGTACTTC. Residues: CASSLDTGMREQYF.

This chain uses TRBV11-1 with TRBJ2-5; 8 bases line up with TRBD2. The CDR3 is 13 amino acids. The J segment lost 5 bases and the V segment lost 1 base, leaving 0 bases of the junction unmatched. From germline, CDR1 is SGHAT and CDR2 FQDESV (reference sequence). The CDR3 loop reads CASSLGLAETQYF. CDR3 nucleotide sequence: TGTGCCAGCAGCTTAGGACTAGCGGAGACCCAGTACTTC.

The chain carries TRBV11-2 and TRBJ1-4; D remains unclear. CDR1 and CDR2 (germline): SGHAT, FQNNGV. The CDR3 consists of 15 residues. The germline V and J ends were trimmed by 5 bases and 6 bases, with 16 bases remaining between them. CDR3 region: CASSAGLGSDEKLFF. Here the CDR3 DNA reads TGTGCCAGCAGCGCCGGTTTGGGCTCGGATGAAAAACTGTTTTTT.

This clone was detected a few times. This chain links TRBV10-3 with TRBJ2-7; 7 bases fit TRBD1. With V trimmed by 5 bases and J by 0 bases, 7 bases remained unmatched. Looked up from germline, CDR1 is ENHRY and CDR2 is SYGVKD. There are 15 residues in the CDR3. The CDR3 DNA is TGTGCCATCAGTCTCAGGGGGTCCCTCTCCTACGAGCAGTACTTC. This translates into CAISLRGSLSYEQYF.

This clone was picked up a small number of times. V is TRBV6-5 and J is TRBJ2-3; D gene unclear. CDR3 size: 13 residues. V lost 6 bases and J lost 9, with 16 bases in between. Germline-derived CDR1 and CDR2 are MNHEY and SVGAGI. Here the CDR3 reads CASSRIQAPTQYF. The DNA of the CDR3 is TGTGCCAGCAGCCGGATCCAGGCGCCGACGCAGTATTTT.

The chain links TRBV9 to TRBJ2-5; 10 bases line up with TRBD2. V lost 4 bases to trimming and J lost 7 bases; unmatched junction nucleotides: 16. The CDR3 is 17 amino acids. The germline CDR1 and CDR2 sequences are SGDLS and YYNGEE. As DNA, the CDR3 is TGTGCCAGCAGCTCGACGAGGCCGGGACTAGCGATCGGGACCCAGTACTTC. Translating gives CASSSTRPGLAIGTQYF. The variable domain in full, completed from reference TRBV9 and TRBJ2-5, reads DSGVTQTPKHLITATGQRVTLRCSPRSGDLSVYWYQQSLDQGLQFLIQYYNGEERAKGNILERFSAQQFPDLHSELNLSSLELGDSALYFCASSSTRPGLAIGTQYFGPGTRLLVL.

The genes are TRBV10-3 and TRBJ2-6; TRBD1 agrees at 8 bases. V gave up 4 bases and J gave up 0 bases; unmatched junction bases: 8. Germline values: CDR1 ENHRY, CDR2 SYGVKD. The CDR3 contains 18 residues. The CDR3 bases are TGTGCCATCAGTGTCTTAGGACAGGGTTTCTCTGGGGCCAACGTCCTGACTTTC. Residues: CAISVLGQGFSGANVLTF.

This clone has a handful of counts. The rearrangement joins TRBV6-1 to TRBJ1-3; D remains unclear. The CDR3 is made up of 15 amino acids. Per the germline V gene, CDR1 is MNHNS and CDR2 is SASEGT. Trimming removed 3 bases from V and 0 bases from J, with 9 bases in between. The CDR3 loop reads CASSDYRHSGNTIYF. Here the CDR3 DNA reads TGTGCCAGCAGTGATTACAGACACTCTGGAAACACCATATATTTT.

The J gene is TRBJ1-1, the V gene TRBV19, with 10 bases that match TRBD1. The ends lost 3 bases at V and 0 bases at J; junction bases unmatched: 4. The CDR3 runs 16 residues. CDR1 and CDR2 from the germline V gene are LNHDA and SQIVND (reference sequence). In nucleotides, the CDR3 is TGTGCCAGTAGTATTAGACAGGGGGCCTTGAACACTGAAGCTTTCTTT. Residues: CASSIRQGALNTEAFF. The whole variable domain, filled in from reference TRBV19 and TRBJ1-1, reads DGGITQSPKYLFRKEGQNVTLSCEQNLNHDAMYWYRQDPGQGLRLIYYSQIVNDFQKGDIAEGYSVSREKKESFPLTVTSAQKNPTAFYLCASSIRQGALNTEAFFGQGTRLTVV.

The CDR3 DNA follows: TGCGCCAGCAGCCGTGACAGGGTCGAGAACACTGAAGCTTTCTTT. Its protein product is CASSRDRVENTEAFF. The chain uses TRBV5-1 and TRBJ1-1; TRBD1 matches 7 bases. Germline CDR1 SGHRS, CDR2 YFSETQ. V was pared by 4 bases and J by 1 base, with 7 bases of the junction left unmatched. The CDR3 covers 15 residues.

The V call is TRBV7-2, the J call TRBJ2-6; D unclear. Looked up from germline, CDR1 is SGHTA and CDR2 is FQGNSA. The CDR3 loop spans 21 amino acids. Trimming left V 0 bases short and J 2 bases short, with 23 bases between. The CDR3 spells CASSLALLGRTKIAGANVLTF. The CDR3, as DNA: TGTGCCAGCAGCTTAGCGCTCCTGGGCAGAACAAAGATTGCTGGGGCCAACGTCCTGACTTTC.